The 26 T cell receptor beta chains given below trace back to one sample, sequenced in a study of regulatory T cells in long-lasting Graves disease. Time point: newly diagnosed GD, antithyroid drugs for less than 3 months. PBMCs provided the RNA from which the TCR library was made. Building of the TCR beta libraries involved iRepertoire HTBI primers and Arm-PCR of CDR3 regions. TCRdb fed the multiplex PCR reads into MiXCR, producing one record per CDR3 protein. The sample has about 220,000 distinct CDR3 sequences; less than 20% are singletons. These data were also reused for a study on T cells in Graves' hyperthyroidism and ophthalmopathy.

The sample here was peripheral blood mononuclear cells (PBMCs), taken at new diagnosis, from a patient treated with antithyroid drugs. These receptors originate from a woman aged 25 to 39 with Graves disease.

Turning to this clonotype: This likely came from a read error, as a far larger clone is one base away. The chain recombines TRBV20-1 with TRBJ2-3, with TRBD1 as a possible D gene (5 bases). The tail of the sequence fits TRBJ1-1 better, so the J call may be wrong. The length of the CDR3 is 16 residues. From germline, CDR1 is DFQATT and CDR2 SNEGSKA (reference sequence). CDR3 coding DNA: TGCAGTGCTAGAGAGGGTATAAGGGGCAGGAACACTGAAGCTTTCTTT. This codes for CSAREGIRGRNTEAFF.

This clonotype has just a few counts. With a much larger clone just one base away, this may be a read error. The chain joins TRBV9 to TRBJ1-1, with D possibly matching TRBD1 (5 bases). This CDR3 has 15 amino acids. Trimming removed 3 bases from V and 0 bases from J, with 12 bases in between. Per germline, CDR1 SGDLS and CDR2 YYNGEE. The CDR3 DNA reads TGTGCCAGCAGCGAGGAAGGGGCAGTGAACACTGAAGCTTTCTTT. Amino acid sequence: CASSEEGAVNTEAFF.

This clonotype has at least ten counts. The chain couples TRBV12-3 or TRBV12-4 to TRBJ2-4; no clear D. V lost 2 bases and J 8 bases, leaving 13 bases between the germline ends. CDR3 length: 14 residues. CDR3: CASSLRTDGDIQYF. CDR3 DNA: TGTGCCAGCAGTTTAAGAACAGATGGGGACATTCAGTACTTC.

This clonotype has a handful of counts. The rearrangement joins TRBV7-6 to TRBJ1-2; 8 bases match TRBD1. J lost 4 bases, V lost 5 bases, and 9 bases had no gene match. The CDR3 spans 15 residues. Germline V gene lookup returns CDR1 SGHVS and CDR2 FNYEAQ. CDR3 DNA sequence: TGTGCCAGCAGCCAAGGGGGACAGGAGACCTATGGCTACACCTTC. It yields the protein CASSQGGQETYGYTF.

The chain has TRBV7-9 and TRBJ2-2; TRBD2 is a possible D gene (5 bases). V dropped 5 bases and J dropped 4 bases, with 14 bases sitting between them. The CDR3 is made up of 15 amino acids. CDR1 and CDR2 (germline): SEHNR, FQNEAQ (reference sequence). The CDR3 DNA follows: TGTGCCAGCAGCAGACCTGGTGCGGGCACCGGGGAGCTGTTTTTT. Its protein product is CASSRPGAGTGELFF.

This clonotype was picked up many times. The germline gene is not matched at one end of the junction; a read error may be the cause. This chain uses TRBV20-1 with TRBJ2-3; weak D call: TRBD1 (5 bases). This CDR3 comprises 13 residues. Germline CDR1 reads DFQATT; CDR2 reads SNEGSKA (reference sequence). The DNA for the CDR3 is TGCAGTGCTCCCGCTCGCGCGACAGACACGCAGTATTTT. It codes for CSAPARATDTQYF.

As concerns this clonotype: At one boundary the junction diverges from the germline segment, which might be a read error. The J gene is TRBJ2-1, the V gene TRBV11-2; perhaps TRBD2 as D (5 bases). There are 15 residues in the CDR3. The germline V gene encodes CDR1 SGHAT and CDR2 FQNNGV. CDR3 protein: CASSSGPSSHNEQFF. CDR3 DNA sequence: TGTGCCAGTAGCTCCGGACCTAGCTCCCACAATGAGCAGTTCTTC.

This clonotype was found once. Just one base apart from a much larger clone, this may be a read error. V and J are TRBV6-1 and TRBJ2-1; no reliable D call. This CDR3 spans 11 amino acids. Trimming shortened V by 11 bases and J by 6 bases, and 11 bases separated the two germline ends. CDR1 and CDR2 from the germline V gene are MNHNS and SASEGT. In DNA form, the CDR3 reads TGTGCCGTCCGGACCCGCAATGAGCAGTTCTTC. This sequence encodes CAVRTRNEQFF.

Only a few counts were recorded for this clonotype. A much larger clone sits a single nucleotide away, making a read error possible. Because the CDR3 is missing its conserved closing phenylalanine or tryptophan, this is likely a read error. V and J are TRBV30 and TRBJ2-2, with 11 nucleotides matching TRBD2. The J segment lost 2 bases and the V segment lost 3 bases, leaving 5 bases of the junction unmatched. This CDR3 region has 16 residues. Germline loops: CDR1 GTSNPN, CDR2 SVGIG (reference sequence). The CDR3 DNA reads TGTGCCTGGAGGCTAGCGGGAGGTCCTAACACCGGGGAGCTGTTTTCT. This translates into CAWRLAGGPNTGELFS.

This clonotype was observed many times. The chain links TRBV19 to TRBJ1-1; D is unresolved. Germline V gives CDR1 LNHDA, CDR2 SQIVND (reference sequence). The CDR3 is 12 amino acids. The germline V and J ends were trimmed by 4 bases and 6 bases, with 9 bases remaining between them. In DNA form, the CDR3 reads TGTGCCAGTAGTACCAGAACCGCTGAAGCTTTCTTT. Translating it yields CASSTRTAEAFF.

This clonotype was counted only a few times. The chain uses TRBV5-5 and TRBJ1-3; TRBD1 is a possible D gene (6 bases). Germline values: CDR1 SGHKS, CDR2 YYEKEE (reference sequence). This CDR3 has 16 residues. Between the trimmed V and J ends, which lost 0 bases and 0 bases, there was a span of 10 bases. This chain's CDR3 is CASSLEQGFSGNTIYF. The CDR3 nucleotides are TGTGCCAGCAGCTTGGAACAGGGCTTCTCTGGAAACACCATATATTTT.

This clonotype was seen many times. The chain employs TRBV25-1 and TRBJ2-7; TRBD1 aligns across 8 bases. CDR1 and CDR2 from the germline V gene are MGHDK and SYGVNS. The CDR3 covers 14 residues. Trimming removed 5 bases from V and 3 bases from J; junction bases left unmatched: 6. The CDR3 bases are TGTGCCAGCAGTAGGGAACAGGGGGGCTACGAGCAGTACTTC. Translated: CASSREQGGYEQYF.

This clonotype was detected ten times or more. The V gene is TRBV20-1, the J gene TRBJ2-5; 10 bases are shared with TRBD2. The CDR3 covers 18 residues. V lost 3 bases, J lost 0 bases, and 13 bases stayed unmatched. From germline, CDR1 is DFQATT and CDR2 SNEGSKA (reference sequence). The CDR3 DNA reads TGCAGTGCTAGCCAAGCGGGGGGGCTTATTAGGTACCAAGAGACCCAGTACTTC. Its translation: CSASQAGGLIRYQETQYF.

The J gene is TRBJ2-1, the V gene TRBV28, with a weak D call TRBD1 (5 bases). V was pared by 8 bases and J by 0 bases, with 11 bases between. This CDR3 region has 14 residues. The germline CDR1 and CDR2 sequences are MDHEN and SYDVKM. CDR3 bases: TGTGCCAGCTTCGACAGAAGCTCCTACAATGAGCAGTTCTTC. Translated: CASFDRSSYNEQFF.

This clonotype was counted only a few times. V usage is TRBV18 and J usage is TRBJ2-3; D perhaps matches TRBD1 (6 bases). The CDR3 has 16 residues. Looked up from germline, CDR1 is KGHSH and CDR2 is LQKENI. V lost 4 bases and J 1 base, leaving 15 bases between the germline ends. This chain's CDR3 is CASSRTQGGGTDTQYF. Here the CDR3 DNA reads TGTGCCAGCTCACGTACACAGGGTGGGGGCACAGATACGCAGTATTTT.

The table lists this clonotype with many counts. The chain has TRBV10-1 and TRBJ1-1; D possibly corresponds to TRBD1 (5 bases). Germline values: CDR1 WNHNN, CDR2 SYGVQD (reference sequence). The CDR3 covers 12 residues. V lost 7 bases to trimming and J lost 5 bases, with 11 bases between them. The CDR3 loop reads CASMRGRTEAFF. In DNA, the CDR3 is TGCGCCAGCATGAGGGGACGGACTGAAGCTTTCTTT.

This clonotype was picked up many times. The CDR3 loop reads CASSLIKGFSTDTQYF. CDR3 DNA sequence: TGTGCCAGCAGTTTAATCAAGGGGTTTAGCACAGATACGCAGTATTTT. The chain has TRBV12-3 or TRBV12-4 and TRBJ2-3; perhaps TRBD1 as D (5 bases). Trimming took 2 bases from V and 0 from J, leaving 12 bases between them. CDR3 length: 16 amino acids.

Concerning this clonotype: One base away lies a much larger clone, so this may be a sequencing read error. The chain is built from TRBV7-2 and TRBJ2-1, with 7 nucleotides matching TRBD2. Germline V CDR1 and CDR2: SGHTA, FQGNSA. Trimming at V came to 5 bases and at J to 0 bases, leaving 7 bases not matched to a gene. The CDR3 totals 16 residues. CDR3 amino acids: CASSLWGGSSYNEQFF. The CDR3 DNA reads TGTGCCAGCAGCCTCTGGGGGGGGAGCTCCTACAATGAGCAGTTCTTC.

V usage is TRBV6-1 and J usage is TRBJ2-7; 8 positions match TRBD1. V lost 5 bases to trimming and J lost 0 bases; unmatched junction nucleotides: 9. The CDR3 runs 16 residues. The germline V gene encodes CDR1 MNHNS and CDR2 SASEGT. CDR3 residues: CASSRPRQGSSYEQYF. CDR3 nucleotides: TGTGCCAGCAGTCGCCCTCGACAGGGGAGCTCCTACGAGCAGTACTTC.

This clonotype was counted ten times or more. The chain is built from TRBV18 and TRBJ1-4; D remains ambiguous. The CDR3 length is 13 residues. Germline-derived CDR1 and CDR2 are KGHSH and LQKENI. V shed 4 bases and J shed 10 bases, with 13 bases lying between them. The CDR3 here is CASSLERQAKLFF. CDR3 in DNA: TGTGCCAGCTCACTTGAGCGGCAGGCAAAACTGTTTTTT.

There are many counts of this clonotype. The CDR3 reads CASSLLGVSNQPQHF. The CDR3 DNA reads TGTGCCAGCAGCTTATTGGGGGTGAGCAATCAGCCCCAGCATTTT. The chain combines TRBV11-2 with TRBJ1-5; D may be TRBD1 (5 bases). CDR1 SGHAT and CDR2 FQNNGV come from the germline V gene. The CDR3 sequence is 15 residues long. V was trimmed by 2 bases and J by 1 base, leaving 9 bases between them.

At least ten counts were recorded for this clonotype. The chain is built from TRBV28 and TRBJ2-3, with TRBD2 identical over 10 bases. The CDR3 sequence is 19 residues long. The junction had 16 bases not matched to a gene; V was cut back by 1 base and J by 6 bases. Germline V gene sequence: CDR1 MDHEN, CDR2 SYDVKM. CDR3: CASSLFPSVLAGGRDTQYF. CDR3 bases: TGTGCCAGCAGTTTATTCCCCTCCGTGTTAGCGGGGGGCAGGGATACGCAGTATTTT.

This clonotype was detected ten times or more. The V and J genes are TRBV7-8 and TRBJ1-5; no clear D. The CDR3 is made up of 12 amino acids. Trimming took off 6 bases at V and 1 base at J, with 4 bases between the two ends. The germline CDR1 and CDR2 sequences are SGHVS and FQNEAQ. The CDR3 is CASRDSNQPQHF. The CDR3 nucleotides read TGTGCCAGCAGGGACAGCAATCAGCCCCAGCATTTT.

The rearrangement links TRBV11-2 to TRBJ2-5; weak D call: TRBD1 (5 bases). There are 14 residues in the CDR3. The V end lost 3 bases, the J end lost 0 bases, and 8 bases lay between the germline ends. CDR1 is SGHAT, CDR2 FQNNGV, per germline. CDR3 coding DNA: TGTGCCAGCAGCTTGGTCAGGGACCAAGAGACCCAGTACTTC. Its translation is CASSLVRDQETQYF.

Comments on this clonotype: At one boundary the junction diverges from the germline segment, which might be a read error. V gene TRBV9 combines with J gene TRBJ2-7; D is unclear. Germline V lookup: CDR1 SGDLS, CDR2 YYNGEE. CDR3 length: 14 residues. As DNA, the CDR3 is TGTGTCAGCAGCGCCTCAGACGGTTACTACGAGCAGTACTTC. This encodes CVSSASDGYYEQYF. The full variable domain, with the rest looked up from reference TRBV9 and TRBJ2-7, is DSGVTQTPKHLITATGQRVTLRCSPRSGDLSVYWYQQSLDQGLQFLIQYYNGEERAKGNILERFSAQQFPDLHSELNLSSLELGDSALYFCVSSASDGYYEQYFGPGTRLTVT.

The chain uses TRBV20-1 and TRBJ1-1; D possibly corresponds to TRBD1 (5 bases). This CDR3 comprises 13 residues. The V gene's germline CDR1 is DFQATT and CDR2 SNEGSKA (reference sequence). The V and J ends lost 0 bases and 6 bases respectively, with 11 bases between them. The CDR3 protein is CSARDSGAPEAFF. The CDR3 region has the DNA TGCAGTGCTAGAGATTCCGGGGCCCCTGAAGCTTTCTTT.